Sequencing of this T cell receptor beta chain was carried out in a study of cytomegalovirus exposure and HLA in healthy donors. The donors, nominally healthy at sampling, likely had unrecorded immune exposures. Primers: 60 Vbeta forward and 13 Jbeta reverse. TCRdb keeps only in-frame clones here, not all; method: immunoSEQ multiplex PCR. Among some 140,000 clones, roughly 74% were seen once, and the ten largest hold 2.5% to 3%. Study-level findings and limits: Under in vitro conditions, a few CMV-associated chains were confirmed as specific for CMV antigens. Cytomegalovirus-associated TCR beta chains were listed, numbering 150 to 200.

Of note for this clone: Its antigen is unknown. This specimen includes other DNA sequences encoding the same CDR3.

The germline V gene encodes CDR1 SGHRS and CDR2 YFSETQ. Trimming removed 0 bases at V and 4 bases at J, with 10 bases between. The CDR3 spans 14 residues. The chain carries TRBV5-1 and TRBJ2-5, with D perhaps matching TRBD1 (6 bases). This clonotype originated in a young man in good health and CMV-seronegative. The material sequenced was PBMCs. The CDR3 sequence: CASSLAGQGETQYF. In nucleotides, the CDR3 is TGCGCCAGCAGCTTGGCGGGACAAGGAGAGACCCAGTACTTC.